Below, 24 T cell receptor beta chains from the same sample are listed, as sequenced in a study of OX40 agonist ivuxolimab in advanced cancers. The protocol was immunoSEQ multiplex PCR, while the TCRdb copy is restricted to in-frame clones and leaves out a portion. The sample comprises fewer than 75,000 clones, about nine tenths of which are singletons, and 0.67% rests with the top ten. The material was CD4+ or CD8+ T cells sorted from blood, obtained in a trial of the OX40 agonist ivuxolimab. Receptors originate from an adult with an advanced solid tumor such as melanoma, head and neck, liver or kidney cancer.

V and J are TRBV6-1 and TRBJ2-7; D perhaps matches TRBD2 (6 bases). The CDR3 runs to 15 residues. The V gene lost 1 base and the J gene lost 6 bases, with 16 bases spanning the gap. Germline CDR1 reads MNHNS; CDR2 reads SASEGT. CDR3 sequence reads: CASSEGWGVSGEQYF. CDR3 sequence (DNA): TGTGCCAGCAGTGAAGGTTGGGGGGTTAGCGGCGAGCAGTACTTC.

CDR3 nucleotides: TGCAGCGTCGACAGCGGGAGCACAGATACGCAGTATTTT. Its translation: CSVDSGSTDTQYF. The chain links TRBV29-1 to TRBJ2-3; possible D gene TRBD2, 6 bases. This CDR3 has 13 amino acids. The germline gives CDR1 SQVTM, CDR2 ANQGSEA. V lost 6 bases and J 0 bases, leaving 10 bases between the germline ends.

This chain connects TRBV13 to TRBJ1-2, with D possibly being TRBD1 (5 bases). V dropped 5 bases and J dropped 3 bases, with 13 bases sitting between them. Germline V CDR1 and CDR2: PRHDT, FYEKMQ (reference sequence). There are 14 residues in the CDR3. The CDR3 region has the DNA TGTGCCAGCAGCCGCGCGGCCAGGGACTATGGCTACACCTTC. This sequence encodes CASSRAARDYGYTF.

V is TRBV4-1 and J is TRBJ2-4; D may correspond to TRBD1 or TRBD2 (5 bases each). Germline V gene data show CDR1 as MGHRA and CDR2 as YSYEKL. Trimming removed 1 base from V and 1 base from J, with 17 bases in between. The CDR3 runs 18 residues. The CDR3 sequence is CASSQVGTVGLAKNIQYF. CDR3 coding DNA: TGCGCCAGCAGCCAAGTTGGGACGGTGGGGCTTGCCAAAAACATTCAGTACTTC.

The V call is TRBV28, the J call TRBJ1-2; TRBD1 agrees at 7 bases. The trim removed 8 bases at V and 9 bases at J, leaving 9 bases unmatched. CDR1 MDHEN and CDR2 SYDVKM come from the germline V gene. CDR3 length: 12 residues. The CDR3 DNA is TGTGCCAGCCGCCGGGACAGTCTGCGCTACACCTTC. It is translated as CASRRDSLRYTF.

V and J are TRBV12-1 and TRBJ2-7. TRBV12-1 is labeled a pseudogene. The CDR3 totals 16 residues. CDR3 protein: CASSFGEGPFSYEQYF. CDR3 nucleotides: TGTGCCAGCAGCTTTGGAGAAGGACCCTTCTCCTACGAGCAGTACTTC.

The V and J genes are TRBV5-1 and TRBJ2-3; D gene uncertain. V lost 0 bases, J lost 5 bases, and 7 bases lay in between. The CDR3 contains 13 residues. The V gene's germline CDR1 is SGHRS and CDR2 YFSETQ. CDR3 coding DNA: TGCGCCAGCAGCTTGGGGGCTAGAGATACGCAGTATTTT. The encoded protein is CASSLGARDTQYF. Complete variable domain (other parts from reference TRBV5-1 and TRBJ2-3): KAGVTQTPRYLIKTRGQQVTLSCSPISGHRSVSWYQQTPGQGLQFLFEYFSETQRNKGNFPGRFSGRQFSNSRSEMNVSTLELGDSALYLCASSLGARDTQYFGPGTRLTVL.

The chain is built from TRBV19 and TRBJ2-5; 7 nucleotides align to TRBD2. This CDR3 region has 14 residues. The J segment lost 3 bases and the V segment lost 5 bases, leaving 6 bases of the junction unmatched. Germline values: CDR1 LNHDA, CDR2 SQIVND (reference sequence). The CDR3 nucleotides read TGTGCCAGTAGTGGCAGCGGGGTTGAAGAGACCCAGTACTTC. Encoded protein: CASSGSGVEETQYF.

The J gene is TRBJ1-2, the V gene TRBV27, with 7 bases fitting TRBD1. Germline assignment: CDR1 MNHEY and CDR2 SMNVEV (reference sequence). The CDR3 sequence is 14 residues long. The V and J ends lost 6 bases and 3 bases, in that order; junction bases with no gene match: 7. The chain's CDR3 is CASRLRGTDYGYTF. The DNA for the CDR3 is TGTGCCAGCAGGCTTCGAGGGACAGACTATGGCTACACCTTC.

The chain is built from TRBV18 and TRBJ2-5; D perhaps matches TRBD2 (6 bases). CDR3 length: 13 residues. CDR1 and CDR2 (germline): KGHSH, LQKENI. Trimming removed 4 bases at V and 7 bases at J, with 13 bases between. This CDR3 reads CASSQGGRGTQYF. CDR3 coding DNA: TGTGCCAGCTCACAGGGAGGACGGGGGACCCAGTACTTC.

This clone is a singleton in its sample. The chain has TRBV6-5 and TRBJ2-1; 11 positions match TRBD2. V lost 5 bases to trimming and J lost 7 bases; unmatched junction nucleotides: 7. The CDR3 is 15 residues long. Germline V gene lookup returns CDR1 MNHEY and CDR2 SVGAGI. The CDR3 bases are TGTGCCAGCAGTGGACGACTAGCGGGATCAAATGAGCAGTTCTTC. It translates to CASSGRLAGSNEQFF.

The chain joins TRBV19 to TRBJ2-1; D is uncertain. Germline V gives CDR1 LNHDA, CDR2 SQIVND (reference sequence). There are 11 residues in the CDR3. V gave up 1 base and J gave up 15 bases, with 10 bases separating them. The CDR3 is CASSIGEVGFF. CDR3 sequence (DNA): TGTGCCAGTAGTATAGGAGAGGTAGGGTTCTTC. The full variable domain, its missing parts supplied by reference TRBV19 and TRBJ2-1, is DGGITQSPKYLFRKEGQNVTLSCEQNLNHDAMYWYRQDPGQGLRLIYYSQIVNDFQKGDIAEGYSVSREKKESFPLTVTSAQKNPTAFYLCASSIGEVGFFGPGTRLTVL.

The chain recombines TRBV7-6 with TRBJ2-5, with 10 bases identical to TRBD1. The CDR3 runs to 15 residues. Germline lookup yields CDR1 SGHVS and CDR2 FNYEAQ. V was clipped by 1 base and J by 4 bases; unmatched bases: 3. In DNA form, the CDR3 reads TGTGCCAGCAGCTTAGGACAGGGGGCTGTAGAGACCCAGTACTTC. Translating gives CASSLGQGAVETQYF.

V usage is TRBV5-1 and J usage is TRBJ2-3; a weak D match, TRBD2 (6 bases). CDR1 and CDR2 from the germline V gene are SGHRS and YFSETQ. Trimming took 0 bases from V and 2 from J, leaving 10 bases between them. The CDR3 has 15 amino acids. Written as DNA, the CDR3 is TGCGCCAGCAGCTTGGAAGGGAGGCTCACAGATACGCAGTATTTT. This sequence encodes CASSLEGRLTDTQYF.

The chain is built from TRBV18 and TRBJ2-7; no firm D call. V lost 4 bases and J lost 9, with 13 bases in between. Germline CDR1 KGHSH, CDR2 LQKENI. The CDR3 has 12 residues. The CDR3 spells CASSRADDGQYF. Written as DNA, the CDR3 is TGTGCCAGCTCACGAGCCGATGATGGGCAGTACTTC.

The V call is TRBV18, the J call TRBJ2-7; TRBD2 aligns across 10 bases. Trimming took 5 bases from V and 0 from J; bases not matched to a gene: 4. There are 15 residues in the CDR3. The germline V gene encodes CDR1 KGHSH and CDR2 LQKENI. DNA for the CDR3: TGTGCCAGCTCATCGACTAGCGGGCCCTCCTACGAGCAGTACTTC. This translates into CASSSTSGPSYEQYF. The full variable domain, its missing parts supplied by reference TRBV18 and TRBJ2-7, is NAGVMQNPRHLVRRRGQEARLRCSPMKGHSHVYWYRQLPEEGLKFMVYLQKENIIDESGMPKERFSAEFPKEGPSILRIQQVVRGDSAAYFCASSSTSGPSYEQYFGPGTRLTVT.

This chain joins TRBV2 and TRBJ2-7; 8 nucleotides match TRBD1. This CDR3 is 13 amino acids long. The ends lost 10 bases at V and 0 bases at J; junction bases unmatched: 5. Germline V CDR1 and CDR2: SNHLY, FYNNEI. The CDR3 loop reads CAIRTGSSYEQYF. In DNA, the CDR3 is TGTGCCATCCGGACAGGGAGCTCCTACGAGCAGTACTTC.

The gene calls are TRBV28 and TRBJ1-4; TRBD1 might be the D (5 bases). The CDR3 runs to 13 residues. Germline V gene lookup returns CDR1 MDHEN and CDR2 SYDVKM. Trimming left V 8 bases short and J 7 bases short, with 14 bases between. This CDR3 is CASFLHGGEKLFF. Here the CDR3 DNA reads TGTGCCAGCTTCCTCCATGGGGGTGAAAAACTGTTTTTT.

The V gene is TRBV7-6, the J gene TRBJ2-4; D is unclear. The CDR3 loop spans 13 amino acids. V was cut by 0 bases and J by 3 bases, with 3 bases left in between. The V gene's germline CDR1 is SGHVS and CDR2 FNYEAQ. This CDR3 is CASSLADKNIQYF. For the CDR3, the DNA is TGTGCCAGCAGCTTAGCGGACAAAAACATTCAGTACTTC.

The V gene is TRBV28, the J gene TRBJ2-2; the D gene is possibly TRBD2 (5 bases). The germline V gene encodes CDR1 MDHEN and CDR2 SYDVKM. The CDR3 runs to 16 residues. V was cut by 6 bases and J by 0 bases, with 14 bases left in between. The CDR3, as DNA: TGTGCCAGCAGCTCGGGCGGAGGCGCGAACACCGGGGAGCTGTTTTTT. It is translated as CASSSGGGANTGELFF.

This clone was observed a single time. This chain uses TRBV5-1 with TRBJ2-2, with TRBD2 as a possible D gene (6 bases). Germline V lookup: CDR1 SGHRS, CDR2 YFSETQ. The V end was cut by 2 bases, the J end by 8 bases, with 19 bases between. The CDR3 is 16 amino acids. The CDR3 sequence is CASSLPPGLEGGELFF. The CDR3 DNA reads as TGCGCCAGCAGCTTACCTCCGGGACTGGAGGGTGGGGAGCTGTTTTTT.

The J gene is TRBJ1-2, the V gene TRBV6-5; 9 bases are shared with TRBD1. Losses at the gene ends were 7 bases for V and 5 bases for J; bases not matched to a gene: 2. Germline V CDR1 and CDR2: MNHEY, SVGAGI. The CDR3 runs to 12 residues. CDR3 coding DNA: TGTGCCAGCACTGGGACAGGGTATGGCTACACCTTC. It yields the protein CASTGTGYGYTF.

J is TRBJ2-1 and V is TRBV6-1; 8 positions match TRBD1. The CDR3 totals 15 residues. J lost 3 bases, V lost 4 bases, and 5 bases had no gene match. Germline V CDR1 and CDR2: MNHNS, SASEGT. The chain's CDR3 is CASSVTGVLYNEQFF. CDR3 DNA sequence: TGTGCCAGCAGTGTGACAGGGGTTCTCTACAATGAGCAGTTCTTC.

A few counts support this clone. The chain is built from TRBV10-2 and TRBJ2-1; 7 nucleotides line up with TRBD2. Germline CDR1 is WSHSY and CDR2 is SAAADI. The CDR3 totals 17 residues. Trimming at V came to 4 bases and at J to 8 bases, leaving 17 bases not matched to a gene. CDR3 nucleotides: TGCGCCAGCAGTGCGGGACGGAGCGGGATTCGAATATATGAGCAGTTCTTC. Translation gives CASSAGRSGIRIYEQFF.